Listed below are T cell receptor beta chains from one sample, sequenced in a study of blood T cell repertoires in COVID-19. The table came from immunoSEQ multiplex PCR; TCRdb's copy has only in-frame clones and leaves some out. The data contain 30,000 to 45,000 clones, 70% to 90% of them singletons. The sequenced sample consisted of peripheral blood. The receptors were gathered from a man between 60 and 75 years old in a cohort sampled during active COVID-19. Each CDR3 is given with its conserved first and last residue. D genes are given only for firm matches. Clone size is given for some rows only: seen once, a few or many times, or a class if the clone is expanded.

TRBV6-5	NA	NA	TRBJ1-1	CASSYEVNTEAFF	TGTGCCAGCAGTTACGAGGTGAATACTGAAGCTTTCTTT
TRBV5-1	NA	NA	TRBJ2-1	CASQDEGFEGEQFF	TGCGCCAGCCAAGATGAGGGATTTGAGGGTGAGCAGTTCTTC
TRBV24-1	TRBD2	NA	TRBJ2-1	CATSDPLAVSYNEQFF	TGTGCCACCAGTGACCCCCTAGCGGTCTCCTACAATGAGCAGTTCTTC
TRBV6-5	NA	NA	TRBJ2-7	CASRPRVSSYEQYF	TGTGCCAGCAGACCCCGGGTGAGCTCCTACGAGCAGTACTTC
TRBV5-1	NA	NA	TRBJ2-7	CASSWGSGSSYEQYF	TGCGCCAGCAGCTGGGGTTCGGGGAGCTCCTACGAGCAGTACTTC
TRBV25-1	NA	NA	TRBJ2-7	CASSGILEQYF	TGTGCCAGCAGTGGTATCTTAGAGCAGTACTTC
TRBV5-4	TRBD1	NA	TRBJ2-1	CASSRGTTGGTYNEQFF	TGTGCCAGCAGCCGGGGGACGACAGGGGGCACCTACAATGAGCAGTTCTTC
TRBV4-1	NA	few	TRBJ2-7	CASSQVLGSLYEQYF	TGCGCCAGCAGCCAAGTACTCGGGAGTCTCTACGAGCAGTACTTC
TRBV6-5	TRBD1	NA	TRBJ1-1	CASRATGGLNTEAFF	TGTGCCAGCAGGGCGACAGGGGGACTGAACACTGAAGCTTTCTTT
TRBV28	TRBD2	NA	TRBJ2-3	CASSRTSGGRNTDTQYF	TGTGCCAGCAGTCGGACTAGCGGGGGCAGGAACACAGATACGCAGTATTTT
TRBV7-8	TRBD2	NA	TRBJ2-5	CASSLGGGYQETQYF	TGTGCCAGCAGCTTAGGGGGGGGATACCAAGAGACCCAGTACTTC
TRBV6-5	TRBD1	few	TRBJ1-2	CASSTGTVHGYTF	TGTGCCAGCAGTACCGGGACAGTTCATGGCTACACCTTC
TRBV7-2	NA	NA	TRBJ1-4	CASSYTGNRKLFF	TGTGCCAGCAGCTACACAGGAAATCGGAAACTGTTTTTT
TRBV5-5	TRBD2	NA	TRBJ2-1	CASSPIAGGPGNEQFF	TGTGCCAGCAGCCCTATAGCGGGAGGGCCAGGCAATGAGCAGTTCTTC
TRBV2	NA	NA	TRBJ2-7	CATWGTGSYEQYF	TGTGCCACGTGGGGGACTGGTTCCTACGAGCAGTACTTC
TRBV19	NA	NA	TRBJ2-4	CASSSLPLRFGGDIQYF	TGTGCCAGTAGTAGCCTCCCTTTAAGGTTCGGTGGAGACATTCAGTACTTC
TRBV28	TRBD1	NA	TRBJ2-4	CASTPQGAVGIQYF	TGTGCCAGTACCCCACAGGGGGCAGTTGGCATTCAGTACTTC
TRBV3-1/TRBV3-2	TRBD2	NA	TRBJ2-1	CASSQPPGTSQYNEQFF	TGTGCCAGCAGCCAACCCCCCGGGACTAGTCAGTACAATGAGCAGTTCTTC
TRBV6-5	NA	NA	TRBJ2-1	CASSRGNNEQFF	TGTGCCAGCAGCAGGGGCAACAATGAGCAGTTCTTC
TRBV15	NA	NA	TRBJ2-5	CATSRVQVAQETQYF	TGTGCCACCAGCAGAGTCCAAGTGGCACAAGAGACCCAGTACTTC
TRBV18	NA	NA	TRBJ2-7	CASSAGPSYEQYF	TGTGCCAGCTCAGCAGGGCCCTCCTACGAGCAGTACTTC
TRBV7-8	TRBD2	NA	TRBJ2-3	CASSLELAGARTQYF	TGTGCCAGCAGCTTAGAACTAGCGGGGGCCCGTACGCAGTATTTT
TRBV11-3	NA	NA	TRBJ1-1	CASSQSRGSTEAFF	TGTGCCAGCAGCCAAAGCCGGGGGAGCACTGAAGCTTTCTTT
TRBV6-5	TRBD2	NA	TRBJ2-1	CASGRVDEQFF	TGTGCCAGCGGGAGGGTTGATGAGCAGTTCTTC
TRBV11-2	NA	NA	TRBJ1-2	CASSLDRVYGYTF	TGTGCCAGCAGCTTAGACAGGGTCTATGGCTACACCTTC
TRBV2	NA	NA	TRBJ1-3	CASSAQGGNTIYF	TGTGCCAGCAGTGCACAGGGCGGAAACACCATATATTTT
TRBV7-7	NA	once	TRBJ2-2	CASGPLAAGRELFF	TGTGCCAGCGGGCCGTTGGCAGCCGGCCGGGAGCTGTTTTTT
TRBV6-5	TRBD1	NA	TRBJ1-1	CASSPPTGLAFF	TGTGCCAGCAGTCCACCGACAGGGTTGGCTTTCTTT
TRBV28	NA	NA	TRBJ1-2	CASMGPPNNYGYTF	TGTGCCAGTATGGGCCCCCCGAACAACTATGGCTACACCTTC
TRBV5-8	NA	NA	TRBJ1-5	CASSLGPGGAQHF	TGTGCCAGCAGCTTAGGTCCGGGGGGGGCCCAGCATTTT
TRBV6-2/TRBV6-3	NA	once	TRBJ2-7	CASSQRQGAGEQYF	TGTGCCAGCAGCCAGAGGCAAGGGGCAGGCGAGCAGTACTTC
TRBV4-2	NA	NA	TRBJ1-5	CASSQDARTVVNQPQHF	TGTGCCAGCAGCCAAGACGCCCGGACAGTTGTAAATCAGCCCCAGCATTTT
TRBV6-6	NA	NA	TRBJ2-7	CASSYLGSSSYEQYF	TGTGCCAGCAGTTACCTCGGGTCTAGTTCCTACGAGCAGTACTTC
TRBV27	TRBD1	NA	TRBJ2-7	CASSSVGTGGNEQYF	TGTGCCAGCAGTTCCGTCGGGACAGGGGGCAACGAGCAGTACTTC
TRBV30	NA	NA	TRBJ1-1	CAWSFSGGTEAFF	TGTGCCTGGAGTTTTTCGGGCGGGACTGAAGCTTTCTTT
TRBV28	TRBD1	many	TRBJ1-2	CASSPPTGGGYYGYTF	TGTGCCAGCAGTCCTCCGACAGGGGGCGGGTACTATGGCTACACCTTC
TRBV5-5	NA	NA	TRBJ1-6	CASSYTGKSPLHF	TGTGCCAGCAGCTATACAGGGAAATCACCCCTCCACTTT
TRBV5-4	NA	NA	TRBJ2-1	CASSTKPGEQFF	TGTGCCAGCAGCACCAAGCCGGGTGAGCAGTTCTTC
TRBV7-2	NA	few	TRBJ1-5	CASSPRVGDQPQHF	TGTGCCAGCAGCCCCCGAGTAGGGGATCAGCCCCAGCATTTT
TRBV7-2	NA	NA	TRBJ2-1	CASSPSAGYNEQFF	TGTGCCAGCAGCCCATCGGCGGGATACAATGAGCAGTTCTTC